This TCR beta chain was identified in a study of chemoradiotherapy in HPV16-positive cancers. Study at large: Candidate HPV-specific clones and shared TCR motifs came from two HPV16-positive patients.

Trimming shortened V by 5 bases and J by 4 bases, and 12 bases separated the two germline ends. Germline V CDR1 and CDR2: SGHAT, FQNNGV. The CDR3 spans 15 residues. Points from the study as a whole: HPV-specific T cells were functionally defined from only two HPV16-positive patients.

The table came from immunoSEQ multiplex PCR; TCRdb's copy has only in-frame clones and leaves some out. The sample gives around 12,000 clones, roughly nine tenths of which show up once; approximately 23% is in the top ten. With respect to this clone: Its antigen is as yet unknown.

Repeated repertoire sampling spanned the course of chemoradiotherapy. Sequences were derived from blood, sampled from a patient who underwent chemoradiotherapy. The source is a human donor with HPV-associated anogenital cancer. The chain is built from TRBV11-2 and TRBJ2-6; possible D gene TRBD2, 5 bases. Here the CDR3 reads CASSTPSGGANVLTF. CDR3 sequence (DNA): TGTGCCAGCAGCACCCCTTCGGGAGGGGCCAACGTCCTGACTTTC.